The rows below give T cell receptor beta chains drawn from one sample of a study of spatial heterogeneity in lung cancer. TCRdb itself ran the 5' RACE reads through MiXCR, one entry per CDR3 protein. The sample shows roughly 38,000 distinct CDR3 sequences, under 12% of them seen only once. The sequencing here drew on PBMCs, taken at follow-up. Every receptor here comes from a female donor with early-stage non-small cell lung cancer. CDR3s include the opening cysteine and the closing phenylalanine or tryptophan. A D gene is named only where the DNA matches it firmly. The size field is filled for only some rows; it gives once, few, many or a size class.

CDR3 protein: CSAEGEIGEQYF; CDR3 DNA: TGCAGTGCTGAGGGGGAAATCGGCGAGCAGTACTTC; V gene: TRBV20-1; clone size: NA; J gene: TRBJ2-7; CDR3 length: 12; D gene: NA
CDR3 protein: CASSYSRQAGELFF; CDR3 DNA: TGTGCCAGCAGTTACTCCCGACAGGCCGGGGAGCTGTTTTTT; V gene: TRBV6-2/TRBV6-3; clone size: NA; J gene: TRBJ2-2; CDR3 length: 14; D gene: NA
CDR3 protein: CASSLGGQGLGDTQYF; CDR3 DNA: TGTGCCAGCAGCTTGGGGGGACAGGGTTTGGGAGATACGCAGTATTTT; V gene: TRBV5-6; clone size: NA; J gene: TRBJ2-3; CDR3 length: 16; D gene: TRBD1
CDR3 protein: CASSTDSNTEAFF; CDR3 DNA: TGTGCCAGCTCAACGGACAGTAACACTGAAGCTTTCTTT; V gene: TRBV18; clone size: many; J gene: TRBJ1-1; CDR3 length: 13; D gene: NA
CDR3 protein: CASSLWGAESTDTQYF; CDR3 DNA: TGTGCCAGCAGCTTATGGGGGGCTGAAAGCACAGATACGCAGTATTTT; V gene: TRBV7-9; clone size: NA; J gene: TRBJ2-3; CDR3 length: 16; D gene: NA
CDR3 protein: CASSAGGEETQYF; CDR3 DNA: TGCGCCAGCAGCGCCGGGGGTGAAGAGACCCAGTACTTC; V gene: TRBV5-1; clone size: few; J gene: TRBJ2-5; CDR3 length: 13; D gene: NA
CDR3 protein: CSGRAETYEQYF; CDR3 DNA: TGCAGTGGTCGCGCCGAAACCTACGAGCAGTACTTC; V gene: TRBV20-1; clone size: NA; J gene: TRBJ2-7; CDR3 length: 12; D gene: NA
CDR3 protein: CASSKGSVIGEQYF; CDR3 DNA: TGTGCCAGCAGTAAGGGATCCGTAATAGGGGAGCAGTACTTC; V gene: TRBV3-1; clone size: many; J gene: TRBJ2-7; CDR3 length: 14; D gene: NA
CDR3 protein: CASSPGEAISYEQYF; CDR3 DNA: TGTGCCAGCTCACCAGGGGAGGCAATTTCCTACGAGCAGTACTTC; V gene: TRBV18; clone size: few; J gene: TRBJ2-7; CDR3 length: 15; D gene: NA
CDR3 protein: CASSSLTGSRANYGYTF; CDR3 DNA: TGTGCCAGCAGCTCCCTGACCGGATCACGAGCTAACTATGGCTACACCTTC; V gene: TRBV7-9; clone size: NA; J gene: TRBJ1-2; CDR3 length: 17; D gene: NA
CDR3 protein: CSATDREGTEAFF; CDR3 DNA: TGCAGTGCCACAGACAGGGAGGGGACTGAAGCTTTCTTT; V gene: TRBV20-1; clone size: many; J gene: TRBJ1-1; CDR3 length: 13; D gene: TRBD1
CDR3 protein: CASSSGWNSPLHF; CDR3 DNA: TGTGCCAGCAGCTCCGGTTGGAATTCACCCCTCCACTTT; V gene: TRBV7-3; clone size: few; J gene: TRBJ1-6; CDR3 length: 13; D gene: NA
CDR3 protein: CSAGTDAVGYTF; CDR3 DNA: TGCAGTGCTGGGACAGACGCCGTGGGCTACACCTTC; V gene: TRBV20-1; clone size: few; J gene: TRBJ1-2; CDR3 length: 12; D gene: TRBD1
CDR3 protein: CAWTRTGGGEQFF; CDR3 DNA: TGTGCCTGGACTAGGACAGGGGGGGGTGAGCAGTTCTTC; V gene: TRBV30; clone size: few; J gene: TRBJ2-1; CDR3 length: 13; D gene: TRBD1
CDR3 protein: CAWNWDTEAFF; CDR3 DNA: TGTGCCTGGAATTGGGACACTGAAGCTTTCTTT; V gene: TRBV30; clone size: many; J gene: TRBJ1-1; CDR3 length: 11; D gene: NA
CDR3 protein: CASSTTPPGEQYF; CDR3 DNA: TGTGCCAGTAGTACCACCCCCCCCGGCGAGCAGTACTTC; V gene: TRBV19; clone size: NA; J gene: TRBJ2-7; CDR3 length: 13; D gene: NA
CDR3 protein: CSGLITDTQYF; CDR3 DNA: TGCAGCGGCCTAATCACAGATACGCAGTATTTT; V gene: TRBV29-1; clone size: NA; J gene: TRBJ2-3; CDR3 length: 11; D gene: NA
CDR3 protein: CSAQTSRAGELFF; CDR3 DNA: TGCAGTGCTCAGACTAGCCGGGCCGGGGAGCTGTTTTTT; V gene: TRBV20-1; clone size: NA; J gene: TRBJ2-2; CDR3 length: 13; D gene: TRBD2
CDR3 protein: CASSSKLSGGVLQTDTQYF; CDR3 DNA: TGTGCCAGCAGCAGTAAGCTTAGCGGGGGGGTACTTCAAACAGATACGCAGTATTTT; V gene: TRBV5-4; clone size: many; J gene: TRBJ2-3; CDR3 length: 19; D gene: TRBD2
CDR3 protein: CASRGRDNEKLFF; CDR3 DNA: TGTGCCAGCAGGGGCAGGGATAATGAAAAACTGTTTTTT; V gene: TRBV28; clone size: many; J gene: TRBJ1-4; CDR3 length: 13; D gene: NA
CDR3 protein: CASSIAGYPTVELFF; CDR3 DNA: TGTGCCAGCAGCATAGCGGGGTACCCGACGGTGGAGCTGTTTTTT; V gene: TRBV9; clone size: few; J gene: TRBJ2-2; CDR3 length: 15; D gene: TRBD2
CDR3 protein: CASSWDNSYNEQFF; CDR3 DNA: TGTGCCAGCAGTTGGGACAACTCCTACAATGAGCAGTTCTTC; V gene: TRBV6-2/TRBV6-3; clone size: few; J gene: TRBJ2-1; CDR3 length: 14; D gene: NA
CDR3 protein: CASSKSEGPLNTEAFF; CDR3 DNA: TGTGCCAGCAGTAAGTCCGAGGGACCCCTCAACACTGAAGCTTTCTTT; V gene: TRBV6-6; clone size: NA; J gene: TRBJ1-1; CDR3 length: 16; D gene: NA
CDR3 protein: CASSLGTGGGNTIYF; CDR3 DNA: TGTGCCAGCAGCTTGGGAACAGGGGGCGGAAACACCATATATTTT; V gene: TRBV7-2; clone size: many; J gene: TRBJ1-3; CDR3 length: 15; D gene: TRBD1
CDR3 protein: CASSPTFWQKNTEAFF; CDR3 DNA: TGTGCCAGCAGCCCTACCTTTTGGCAGAAAAACACTGAAGCTTTCTTT; V gene: TRBV7-9; clone size: many; J gene: TRBJ1-1; CDR3 length: 16; D gene: NA
CDR3 protein: CSAREGTGVFGYTF; CDR3 DNA: TGCAGTGCTAGAGAGGGGACAGGGGTCTTCGGCTACACCTTC; V gene: TRBV20-1; clone size: few; J gene: TRBJ1-2; CDR3 length: 14; D gene: TRBD1
CDR3 protein: CTSSGQGMGNEQFF; CDR3 DNA: TGTACCAGCTCGGGACAGGGGATGGGCAATGAGCAGTTCTTC; V gene: TRBV2; clone size: many; J gene: TRBJ2-1; CDR3 length: 14; D gene: TRBD1
CDR3 protein: CASSQGGGQTAEQFF; CDR3 DNA: TGCGCCAGCAGCCAAGGAGGGGGCCAAACGGCTGAGCAGTTCTTC; V gene: TRBV4-3; clone size: NA; J gene: TRBJ2-1; CDR3 length: 15; D gene: TRBD1
CDR3 protein: CSARGDGKNYGYTF; CDR3 DNA: TGCAGTGCTAGGGGGGACGGCAAAAACTATGGCTACACCTTC; V gene: TRBV20-1; clone size: few; J gene: TRBJ1-2; CDR3 length: 14; D gene: NA
CDR3 protein: CASSHLGTSGGHEQYF; CDR3 DNA: TGTGCCAGCAGCCACCTCGGGACTAGCGGGGGTCACGAGCAGTACTTC; V gene: TRBV14; clone size: many; J gene: TRBJ2-7; CDR3 length: 16; D gene: TRBD2